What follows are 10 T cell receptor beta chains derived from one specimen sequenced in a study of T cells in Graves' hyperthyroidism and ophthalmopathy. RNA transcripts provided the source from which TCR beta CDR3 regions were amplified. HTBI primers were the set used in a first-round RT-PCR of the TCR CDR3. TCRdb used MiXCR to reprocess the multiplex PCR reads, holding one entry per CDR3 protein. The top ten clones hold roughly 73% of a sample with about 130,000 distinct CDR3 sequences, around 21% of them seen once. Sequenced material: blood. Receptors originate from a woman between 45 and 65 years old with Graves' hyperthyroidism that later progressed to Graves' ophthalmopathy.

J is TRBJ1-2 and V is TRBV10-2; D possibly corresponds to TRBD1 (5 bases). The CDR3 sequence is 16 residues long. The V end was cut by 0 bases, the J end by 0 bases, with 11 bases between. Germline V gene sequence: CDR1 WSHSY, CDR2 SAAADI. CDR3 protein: CASSESTAGSNYGYTF. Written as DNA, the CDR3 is TGCGCCAGCAGTGAGTCGACGGCAGGGTCTAACTATGGCTACACCTTC.

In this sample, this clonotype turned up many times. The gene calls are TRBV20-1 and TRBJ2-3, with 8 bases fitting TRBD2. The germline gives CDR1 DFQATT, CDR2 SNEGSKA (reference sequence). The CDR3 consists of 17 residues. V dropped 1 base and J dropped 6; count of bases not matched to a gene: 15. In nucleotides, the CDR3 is TGCAGTGCTAGAGGCCTCTCAGGGAGCGGGAGCTTGGATACGCAGTATTTT. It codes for CSARGLSGSGSLDTQYF.

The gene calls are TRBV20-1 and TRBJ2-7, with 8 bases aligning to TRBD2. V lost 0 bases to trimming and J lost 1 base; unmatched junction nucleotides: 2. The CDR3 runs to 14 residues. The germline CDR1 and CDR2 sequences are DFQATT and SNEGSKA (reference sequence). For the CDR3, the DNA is TGCAGTGCTAGAGACCTAGCGGGTTCCTACGAGCAGTACTTC. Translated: CSARDLAGSYEQYF.

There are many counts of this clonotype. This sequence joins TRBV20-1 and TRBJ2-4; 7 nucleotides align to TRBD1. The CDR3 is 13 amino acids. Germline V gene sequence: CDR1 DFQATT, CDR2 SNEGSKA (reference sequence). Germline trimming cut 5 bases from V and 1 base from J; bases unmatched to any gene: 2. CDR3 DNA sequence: TGCAGTGCTGGGGGACAGGCCAAAAACATTCAGTACTTC. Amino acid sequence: CSAGGQAKNIQYF.

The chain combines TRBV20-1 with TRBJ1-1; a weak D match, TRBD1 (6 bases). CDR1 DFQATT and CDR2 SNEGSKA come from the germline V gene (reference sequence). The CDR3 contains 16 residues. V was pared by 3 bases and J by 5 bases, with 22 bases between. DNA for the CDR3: TGCAGTGCTAGTTCACCCTTCGGACAGTTGAGGACTGAAGCTTTCTTT. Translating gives CSASSPFGQLRTEAFF.

The CDR3 loop is CASRGGGGLPPYEQYF. The CDR3 bases are TGCGCCAGCAGGGGAGGGGGGGGCCTACCTCCCTACGAGCAGTACTTC. This chain connects TRBV5-1 to TRBJ2-7, with D tentatively TRBD2 (7 bases). V was clipped by 5 bases and J by 2 bases, with 20 bases between them. The CDR3 is 16 residues long. Germline assignment: CDR1 SGHRS and CDR2 YFSETQ.

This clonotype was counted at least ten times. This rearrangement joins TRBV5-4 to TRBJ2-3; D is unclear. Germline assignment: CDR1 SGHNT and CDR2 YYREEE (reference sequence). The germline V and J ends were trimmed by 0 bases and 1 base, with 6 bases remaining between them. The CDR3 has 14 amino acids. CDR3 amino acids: CASSLEAGTDTQYF. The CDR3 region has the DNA TGTGCCAGCAGCTTGGAGGCAGGCACAGATACGCAGTATTTT.

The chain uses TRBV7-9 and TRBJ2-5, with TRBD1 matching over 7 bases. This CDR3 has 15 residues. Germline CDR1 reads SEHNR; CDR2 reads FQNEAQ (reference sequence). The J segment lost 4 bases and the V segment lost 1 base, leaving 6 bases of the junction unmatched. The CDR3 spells CASSLDTGVRETQYF. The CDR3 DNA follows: TGTGCCAGCAGCTTAGATACAGGGGTTCGAGAGACCCAGTACTTC. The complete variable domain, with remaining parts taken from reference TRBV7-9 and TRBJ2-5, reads DTGVSQNPRHKITKRGQNVTFRCDPISEHNRLYWYRQTLGQGPEFLTYFQNEAQLEKSRLLSDRFSAERPKGSFSTLEIQRTEQGDSAMYLCASSLDTGVRETQYFGPGTRLLVL.

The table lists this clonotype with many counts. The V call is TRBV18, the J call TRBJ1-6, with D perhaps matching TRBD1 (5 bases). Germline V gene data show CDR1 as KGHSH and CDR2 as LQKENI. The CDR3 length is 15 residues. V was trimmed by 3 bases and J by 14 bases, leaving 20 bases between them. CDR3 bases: TGTGCCAGCTCACCGTCGAGGACACCGGTATCATCCCTCCACTTT. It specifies CASSPSRTPVSSLHF.

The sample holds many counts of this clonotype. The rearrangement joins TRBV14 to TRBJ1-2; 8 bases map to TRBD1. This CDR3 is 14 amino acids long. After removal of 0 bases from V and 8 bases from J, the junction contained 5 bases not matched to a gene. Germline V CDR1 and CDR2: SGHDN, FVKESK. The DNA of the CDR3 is TGTGCCAGCAGCCAAGATTGGACAGGGTTCGGCTACACCTTC. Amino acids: CASSQDWTGFGYTF.